This T cell receptor beta chain was profiled in a study of type 1 and type 2 diabetes patients. For this clonotype: Its matching antigen is unknown. Compared with germline, one end of the junction differs, possibly owing to a read error.

Germline CDR1 SGHVS, CDR2 FQNEAQ. The CDR3 consists of 17 residues. Amplification started from genomic DNA. Multiplex PCR with 30 forward and 13 reverse primers amplified the TCR beta CDR3. TCRdb itself ran the multiplex PCR reads through MiXCR, one entry per CDR3 protein. The sample shows fewer than 350,000 distinct CDR3 sequences, approximately 50% of them seen only once. Study-wide results and caveats: Some HECs seen only in T1D might also appear in more T2D or control samples.

This chain joins TRBV7-8 and TRBJ2-6, with D possibly matching TRBD1 (6 bases). What was sequenced was peripheral blood mononuclear cells (PBMCs). The TCR comes from a man aged 18 to 30 with type 2 diabetes. DNA for the CDR3: TGTGCCAGCAGCTTAGTGGACAGCAGTTCTGGGACCAACGTCCTGACTTTC. Its translation: CASSLVDSSSGTNVLTF.